The T cell receptor (beta chain) described here comes from a study of Graves' ophthalmopathy and Graves' hyperthyroidism. Whole-study context: The authors collected peripheral blood at initial diagnosis, before any treatment. General study results and limits: Most thyroid clonotypes expanded beyond 0.001 frequency were also found in blood.

This CDR3 spans 14 amino acids. The V and J ends lost 1 base and 1 base respectively, with 7 bases between them. Germline CDR1 reads LNHNV; CDR2 reads YYDKDF (reference sequence). On this clonotype itself: Its target is unknown.

People with hyperthyroidism were aged 18 to 65 and newly diagnosed, under 2 months' duration. Thyroid ultrasound, orbital computed tomography, TRAb, serum thyroxine and clinical symptoms formed the basis of diagnosis. From RNA, the CDR3 regions of TCR beta chains were amplified and sequenced. RT-PCR in the first round used HTBI primers; a second-round multiplex PCR followed. TCRdb re-called the multiplex PCR reads through MiXCR, storing one row per CDR3 protein. This repertoire shows about 620,000 distinct CDR3 sequences, roughly 20% found once; its top ten account for roughly 6.9%. The clonotype was recovered from a woman under 30 with stable Graves' hyperthyroidism. Some clones in this sample may be carry-over from other donors' samples. Sequences were obtained from peripheral blood. The chain recombines TRBV15 with TRBJ1-1; D possibly corresponds to TRBD1 (6 bases). CDR3 bases: TGTGCCACCAGCAGAGGGGGGGCGAACACTGAAGCTTTCTTT. It is translated as CATSRGGANTEAFF.